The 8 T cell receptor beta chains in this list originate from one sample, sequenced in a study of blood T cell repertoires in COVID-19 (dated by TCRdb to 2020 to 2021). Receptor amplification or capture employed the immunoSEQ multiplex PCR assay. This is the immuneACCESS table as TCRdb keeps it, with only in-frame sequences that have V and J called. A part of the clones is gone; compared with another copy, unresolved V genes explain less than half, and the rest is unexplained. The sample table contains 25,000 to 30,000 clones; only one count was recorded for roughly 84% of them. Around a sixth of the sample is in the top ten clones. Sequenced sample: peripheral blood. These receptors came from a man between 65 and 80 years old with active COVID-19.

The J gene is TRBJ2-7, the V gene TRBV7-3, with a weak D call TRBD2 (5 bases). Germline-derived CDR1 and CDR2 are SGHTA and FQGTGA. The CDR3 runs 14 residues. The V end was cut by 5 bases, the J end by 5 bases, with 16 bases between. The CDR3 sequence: CASSLAGGIDEQYF. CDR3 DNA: TGTGCCAGCAGCCTCGCCGGAGGAATAGACGAGCAGTACTTC.

The CDR3 sequence is CASSLEGGERETQYF. The CDR3 nucleotides are TGTGCCAGCAGCTTAGAGGGGGGGGAGAGGGAGACCCAGTACTTC. The chain combines TRBV7-6 with TRBJ2-5; maybe TRBD2 (7 bases). The CDR3 is 15 amino acids. Between the trimmed V and J ends, which lost 1 base and 5 bases, there was a span of 14 bases. Per the germline V gene, CDR1 is SGHVS and CDR2 is FNYEAQ.

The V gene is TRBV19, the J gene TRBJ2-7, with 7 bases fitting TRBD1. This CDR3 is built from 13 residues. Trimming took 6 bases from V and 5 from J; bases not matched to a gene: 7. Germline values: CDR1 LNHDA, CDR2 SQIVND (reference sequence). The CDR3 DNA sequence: TGTGCCAGTAGGAAGCGCGACAGGGACGAGCAGTACTTC. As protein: CASRKRDRDEQYF.

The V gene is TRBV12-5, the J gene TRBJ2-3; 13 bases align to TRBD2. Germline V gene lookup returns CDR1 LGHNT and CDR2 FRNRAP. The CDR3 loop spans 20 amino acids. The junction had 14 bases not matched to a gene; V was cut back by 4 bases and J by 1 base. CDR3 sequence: CASGSRLAGGLVQRTDTQYF. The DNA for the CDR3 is TGTGCTAGTGGTTCTCGACTAGCGGGGGGCCTTGTTCAACGCACAGATACGCAGTATTTT.

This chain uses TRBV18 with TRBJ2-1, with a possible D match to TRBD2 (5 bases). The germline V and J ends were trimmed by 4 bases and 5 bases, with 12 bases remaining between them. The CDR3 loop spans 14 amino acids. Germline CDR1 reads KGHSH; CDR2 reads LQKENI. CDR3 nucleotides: TGTGCCAGCTCACGACGGGGAACTAACAATGAGCAGTTCTTC. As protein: CASSRRGTNNEQFF.

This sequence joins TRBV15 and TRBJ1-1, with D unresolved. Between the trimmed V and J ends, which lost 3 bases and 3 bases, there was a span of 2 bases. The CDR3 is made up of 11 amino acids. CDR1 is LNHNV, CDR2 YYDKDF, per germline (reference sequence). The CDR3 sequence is CATSSYTEAFF. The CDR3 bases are TGTGCCACCAGCAGCTACACTGAAGCTTTCTTT.

CDR3 sequence: CASSVSWNLDYEQYF. The CDR3 nucleotides read TGTGCCAGCAGCGTTAGCTGGAACCTAGACTACGAGCAGTACTTC. The chain combines TRBV9 with TRBJ2-7; D is uncertain. The CDR3 covers 15 residues. Germline CDR1 SGDLS, CDR2 YYNGEE. Trimming removed 2 bases at V and 3 bases at J, with 15 bases between.

The CDR3 bases are TGTGCCAGCAGCCCAGTATCAGGGCCTTCCTACGAGCAGTACTTC. Its translation: CASSPVSGPSYEQYF. V is TRBV11-1 and J is TRBJ2-7, with D perhaps TRBD1 (5 bases). V was cut by 5 bases and J by 1 base, with 15 bases left in between. The CDR3 is 15 amino acids. CDR1 and CDR2 (germline): SGHAT, FQDESV (reference sequence).